The T cell receptor beta chain described here comes from a study of metastatic and nonmetastatic thyroid tumors. Until they underwent thyroid surgery, no patient had received any treatment. TCRdb re-called clones via MiXCR from the PCR reads. Of roughly 13,000 clones listed, approximately 30% are singletons. The CDR3 is 17 residues long. J lost 8 bases, V lost 0 bases, and 16 bases had no gene match. Per the germline V gene, CDR1 is DFQATT and CDR2 is SNEGSKA (reference sequence). Sequenced input: tumor tissue. The rearrangement joins TRBV20-1 to TRBJ2-1; 7 nucleotides match TRBD2. The clonotype originates from a female donor with papillary thyroid cancer or a benign thyroid nodule (not recorded which). Some clones in this sample may be carry-over from other donors' samples. The CDR3 region has the DNA TGCAGTGCTAGAGATCTTGCTAGCGGAGGTAGTATGTATGAGCAGTTCTTC. It encodes CSARDLASGGSMYEQFF.